A selection of T cell receptor beta chains follows, all from one sample in a study of CD8 T cells in Susac syndrome. Each CDR3 protein gets one entry after TCRdb re-called the immunoSEQ multiplex PCR reads with MiXCR. The data contain 160,000 or so distinct CDR3 sequences, roughly 94% of them singletons. Sequenced material: CD4+ T cells from PBMCs. All receptors come from a human donor with multiple sclerosis. CDR3s include the opening cysteine and the closing phenylalanine or tryptophan. The D gene is left open where the match is weak. Where a row states a size, it is once, few, many or the class of an expanded clone; other rows omit it.

v_call: TRBV11-1; d_call: NA; clone_size: NA; j_call: TRBJ2-2; cdr3_nt: TGTGCCAGCAGCTTTCAGTCGAACACCGGGGAGCTGTTTTTT; cdr3_aa: CASSFQSNTGELFF
v_call: TRBV15; d_call: TRBD1; clone_size: once; j_call: TRBJ1-5; cdr3_nt: TGTGCCACCAGCGGCGACAGGGGAGCCCAGCATTTT; cdr3_aa: CATSGDRGAQHF
v_call: TRBV11-2; d_call: NA; clone_size: few; j_call: TRBJ2-5; cdr3_nt: TGTGCCAGCAGCTTAGATCAAGAGACCCAGTACTTC; cdr3_aa: CASSLDQETQYF
v_call: TRBV5-1; d_call: TRBD2; clone_size: NA; j_call: TRBJ2-5; cdr3_nt: TGCGCCAGCAGCTCTTCAGCGGGAGGAGTTTCTGAGACCCAGTACTTC; cdr3_aa: CASSSSAGGVSETQYF
v_call: TRBV3-1; d_call: NA; clone_size: once; j_call: TRBJ2-7; cdr3_nt: TGTGCCAGCAGCCAGACCGGGACTTCCAAGTACTTC; cdr3_aa: CASSQTGTSKYF
v_call: TRBV7-9; d_call: NA; clone_size: NA; j_call: TRBJ2-5; cdr3_nt: TGTGCCAGCAGCTTAGGACGGAGGGGGCAAGAGACCCAGTACTTC; cdr3_aa: CASSLGRRGQETQYF
v_call: TRBV9; d_call: NA; clone_size: NA; j_call: TRBJ2-5; cdr3_nt: TGTGCCAGCAGCGTAAGGACAGGAGGGGGGGAGACCCAGTACTTC; cdr3_aa: CASSVRTGGGETQYF
v_call: TRBV6-5; d_call: TRBD2; clone_size: NA; j_call: TRBJ2-5; cdr3_nt: TGTGCCAGCAGTCGGACTAGTAGAGAGACCCAGTACTTC; cdr3_aa: CASSRTSRETQYF
v_call: TRBV5-1; d_call: NA; clone_size: NA; j_call: TRBJ2-2; cdr3_nt: TGCGCCAGCAGCCGGTTGGAGGCCGGGGAGCTGTTTTTT; cdr3_aa: CASSRLEAGELFF
v_call: TRBV5-1; d_call: TRBD2; clone_size: NA; j_call: TRBJ2-3; cdr3_nt: TGCGCCAGCTCTAGGCTAGCGGGAGAGGGAACAGATACGCAGTATTTT; cdr3_aa: CASSRLAGEGTDTQYF
v_call: TRBV5-6; d_call: NA; clone_size: few; j_call: TRBJ2-7; cdr3_nt: TGTGCCAGCAGCTTGAGGCAGGGGAGCTACGAGCAGTACTTC; cdr3_aa: CASSLRQGSYEQYF
v_call: TRBV7-9; d_call: NA; clone_size: once; j_call: TRBJ2-3; cdr3_nt: TGTGCCAGCAGCATCGACTACCCCACAGATACGCAGTATTTT; cdr3_aa: CASSIDYPTDTQYF
v_call: TRBV24-1; d_call: NA; clone_size: NA; j_call: TRBJ2-2; cdr3_nt: TGTGCCACCTTAGGGTACACCGGGGAGCTGTTTTTT; cdr3_aa: CATLGYTGELFF
v_call: TRBV7-3; d_call: TRBD2; clone_size: NA; j_call: TRBJ2-1; cdr3_nt: TGTGCCAGCAGCCAAGGGGCGGGAGGCGGTAATGAGCAGTTCTTC; cdr3_aa: CASSQGAGGGNEQFF
v_call: TRBV7-8; d_call: NA; clone_size: NA; j_call: TRBJ2-7; cdr3_nt: TGTGCCAGCAGCCCTTGGACGGGGAGCGAGCAGTACTTC; cdr3_aa: CASSPWTGSEQYF
v_call: TRBV5-4; d_call: NA; clone_size: NA; j_call: TRBJ2-1; cdr3_nt: TGTGCCAGCAGCAGGCAGGGTCTCGATGAGCAGTTCTTC; cdr3_aa: CASSRQGLDEQFF
v_call: TRBV25-1; d_call: NA; clone_size: NA; j_call: TRBJ1-1; cdr3_nt: TGTGCCAGCAGTGAATATCCCCCTGAAGCTTTCTTT; cdr3_aa: CASSEYPPEAFF
v_call: TRBV20-1; d_call: NA; clone_size: NA; j_call: TRBJ1-2; cdr3_nt: TGCAGTGCTTCACGACAGGTTACTGCTAGGGATGGCTACACCTTC; cdr3_aa: CSASRQVTARDGYTF
v_call: TRBV15; d_call: NA; clone_size: NA; j_call: TRBJ2-7; cdr3_nt: TGTGCCACCAGCAGAGACGTCGGACCCAGCTCCTACGAGCAGTACTTC; cdr3_aa: CATSRDVGPSSYEQYF
v_call: TRBV3-1; d_call: NA; clone_size: once; j_call: TRBJ2-1; cdr3_nt: TGTGCCAGCAGCCAAGATTTGGCCCGATCCTCCTACAATGAGCAGTTCTTC; cdr3_aa: CASSQDLARSSYNEQFF
v_call: TRBV29-1; d_call: NA; clone_size: NA; j_call: TRBJ1-2; cdr3_nt: TGCAGCGTGACCTCCCTTGGACAGATCAACTATGGCTACACCTTC; cdr3_aa: CSVTSLGQINYGYTF
v_call: TRBV5-1; d_call: NA; clone_size: NA; j_call: TRBJ1-5; cdr3_nt: TGCGCCAGCAGCTTAACAGGGACTGATCAGCCCCAGCATTTT; cdr3_aa: CASSLTGTDQPQHF
v_call: TRBV3-1; d_call: NA; clone_size: NA; j_call: TRBJ2-7; cdr3_nt: TGTGCCAGCAGCCAAGGGGGGAGTCTCTACGAGCAGTACTTC; cdr3_aa: CASSQGGSLYEQYF
v_call: TRBV15; d_call: NA; clone_size: NA; j_call: TRBJ2-7; cdr3_nt: TGTGCCACCAGCAGAGAGGGCGGACAGTCCTACGAGCAGTACTTC; cdr3_aa: CATSREGGQSYEQYF
v_call: TRBV3-1; d_call: NA; clone_size: NA; j_call: TRBJ1-1; cdr3_nt: TGTGCCAGCGGAGAAACGGGACGGACAGAAGCTTTCTTT; cdr3_aa: CASGETGRTEAFF
v_call: TRBV7-8; d_call: NA; clone_size: NA; j_call: TRBJ2-1; cdr3_nt: TGTGCCAGCAGCTTAGCGAGCAGGCAGTTCTTC; cdr3_aa: CASSLASRQFF
v_call: TRBV27; d_call: TRBD1; clone_size: NA; j_call: TRBJ1-5; cdr3_nt: TGTGCCAGCAGCCCGTCGGGACAGGGGGTAGGTCAGCCCCAGCATTTT; cdr3_aa: CASSPSGQGVGQPQHF
v_call: TRBV20-1; d_call: TRBD2; clone_size: NA; j_call: TRBJ2-7; cdr3_nt: TGCAGTGCCGCGAGCGGGAGGGCCCCCTACGAGCAGTACTTC; cdr3_aa: CSAASGRAPYEQYF